These T cell receptor beta chains were read from a single sample in a study of control samples from healthy donors and cancer patients. Produced via immunoSEQ multiplex PCR; TCRdb's table is partial and in-frame only. The sample records 210,000 or so clones, roughly nine tenths being singletons. Sequenced: blood. Every receptor here comes from a man aged 25-45 years in good health. CDR3s include the opening cysteine and the closing phenylalanine or tryptophan. Fields, in order: J gene, D gene, clone size, V gene, CDR3 DNA, CDR3 protein. D genes are given only for firm matches. The size field is filled for only some rows; it gives once, few, many or a size class.

>TRBJ2-3|NA|NA|TRBV5-1
TGCGCCAGCAGCTTGGGCAGGACAGATACGCAGTATTTT
CASSLGRTDTQYF
>TRBJ2-1|NA|NA|TRBV29-1
TGCAGCGCCACAGGGATTTACGAGCAGTTCTTC
CSATGIYEQFF
>TRBJ2-3|NA|NA|TRBV18
TGTGCCAGCTCACCAGCGGAGTGGGATACGCAGTATTTT
CASSPAEWDTQYF
>TRBJ1-2|TRBD1|NA|TRBV19
TGTGCCAGTAGGGACGGACAGGGAGGATATGGCTACACCTTC
CASRDGQGGYGYTF
>TRBJ2-7|NA|once|TRBV7-9
TGTGCCAGCAGCCTAGCGGGGACAGGGTGGTACGAGCAGTACTTC
CASSLAGTGWYEQYF
>TRBJ1-1|NA|once|TRBV18
TGTGCCAGCCCACCGGGAACAGCTAGAAACACTGAAGCTTTCTTT
CASPPGTARNTEAFF
>TRBJ2-3|TRBD2|few|TRBV18
TGTGCCAGCTCACCACCGGGACGGGGGGGCACAGATACGCAGTATTTT
CASSPPGRGGTDTQYF
>TRBJ2-2|TRBD2|few|TRBV27
TGTGCCAGCAGACCTAGCGGGGCGAACACCGGGGAGCTGTTTTTT
CASRPSGANTGELFF
>TRBJ2-3|NA|NA|TRBV3-1/TRBV3-2
TGTGCCAGCAGCCATCCCTTGGGAGATACGCAGTATTTT
CASSHPLGDTQYF
>TRBJ2-2|NA|NA|TRBV10-1
TGCGCCAGCAGTACCCTGCAGGGTCTGGCCGGGGAGCTGTTTTTT
CASSTLQGLAGELFF
>TRBJ2-1|NA|once|TRBV10-1
TGCGCCAGCAGTGAGTTCGGAGGGGGCTACAATGAGCAGTTCTTC
CASSEFGGGYNEQFF
>TRBJ2-1|NA|NA|TRBV30
TGTGCCTGGAGTGTAAGCAATGAGCAGTTCTTC
CAWSVSNEQFF
>TRBJ1-1|TRBD1|NA|TRBV24-1
TGTGCCACCAGTGATACCCGGACAGGGAACACTGAAGCTTTCTTT
CATSDTRTGNTEAFF
>TRBJ2-6|TRBD1|NA|TRBV19
TGTGCCAGTAGATCCGGGACAGGGGTAATAGGGGCCAACGTCCTGACTTTC
CASRSGTGVIGANVLTF
>TRBJ2-7|NA|NA|TRBV27
TGTGCCAGCAGTCTCCACGCGAGCTCCTACGAGCAGTACTTC
CASSLHASSYEQYF
>TRBJ2-7|NA|NA|TRBV19
TGTGCCAGTAGTATAGCCGGCACAAACTCCTACGAGCAGTACTTC
CASSIAGTNSYEQYF
>TRBJ1-4|TRBD1|NA|TRBV5-6
TGTGCCAGCACCTATCGAAGGACAGGGGTTGAAAAACTGTTTTTT
CASTYRRTGVEKLFF
>TRBJ2-3|NA|NA|TRBV5-6
TGTGCCAGCAGCTTGTTAACAGGTCTGACCACAGATACGCAGTATTTT
CASSLLTGLTTDTQYF
>TRBJ2-3|TRBD2|NA|TRBV7-9
TGTGCCAGCAGCTCCCCTCGAAGCGGGAAGACAGATACGCAGTATTTT
CASSSPRSGKTDTQYF
>TRBJ1-6|NA|NA|TRBV5-6
TGTGCCAGCAGCTCGGGGGACATAGAGATTGCACCCCTCCACTTT
CASSSGDIEIAPLHF
>TRBJ2-7|TRBD2|once|TRBV4-1
TGCGCCAGCAGCCAAGGAACTGGAGCGGGGGTCTACTACGAGCAGTACTTC
CASSQGTGAGVYYEQYF
>TRBJ2-5|TRBD1|NA|TRBV3-1/TRBV3-2
TGTGCCAGCAGCCAAGAACAGGGGTGGCGTGAGACCCAGTACTTC
CASSQEQGWRETQYF
>TRBJ2-7|TRBD2|NA|TRBV7-6
TGTGCCAGCAGCTTAGGACCAGGGACTAGCGGAGTCTACGAGCAGTACTTC
CASSLGPGTSGVYEQYF
>TRBJ2-3|TRBD2|NA|TRBV14
TGTGCCAGCAGCCACGGGGGAGGGTGGACAGATACGCAGTATTTT
CASSHGGGWTDTQYF
>TRBJ1-4|TRBD1|NA|TRBV15
TGTGCCACCAGCAGAGACAGGGGGCGCGGTGAAAAACTGTTTTTT
CATSRDRGRGEKLFF
>TRBJ2-3|TRBD2|NA|TRBV5-1
TGCGCCAGCAGCTCCCTATTGGGAAGCGGGGGCACAGATACGCAGTATTTT
CASSSLLGSGGTDTQYF
>TRBJ1-2|TRBD1|NA|TRBV24-1
TGTGCCACCAGTGAAACCGGGACAGGGGGCAAGAACTATGGCTACACCTTC
CATSETGTGGKNYGYTF
>TRBJ1-2|NA|NA|TRBV10-3
TGTGCCATCAGTGTACAGGGAAACTTTTATGGCTACACCTTC
CAISVQGNFYGYTF
>TRBJ1-1|TRBD1|NA|TRBV6-5
TGTGCCAGCAGAATAGGGGGCGCAGACACTGAAGCTTTCTTT
CASRIGGADTEAFF
>TRBJ2-2|NA|NA|TRBV5-1
TGCGCCAGCAGCTTACCCGCACAGGGAAACACCGGGGAGCTGTTTTTT
CASSLPAQGNTGELFF
>TRBJ1-4|NA|once|TRBV4-1
TGCGCCAGCAGCCTATCGGGACATCAAACAACTAATGAAAAACTGTTTTTT
CASSLSGHQTTNEKLFF
>TRBJ1-2|TRBD1|NA|TRBV5-1
TGCGCCAGCAGCTCAGGGGGCAGGGACTATGGCTACACCTTC
CASSSGGRDYGYTF
>TRBJ1-5|NA|NA|TRBV18
TGTGCCAGCTCAGGGGCAGGGGATCAGCCCCAGCATTTT
CASSGAGDQPQHF
>TRBJ2-2|TRBD1|NA|TRBV2
TGTGCCAGCAGTGAGACAGGGTCTGACTTCACCGGGGAGCTGTTTTTT
CASSETGSDFTGELFF
>TRBJ1-2|NA|NA|TRBV7-9
TGTGCCAGCAGCTTAAAGGTGAAGGCGGCCTATGGCTACACCTTC
CASSLKVKAAYGYTF
>TRBJ1-6|NA|NA|TRBV27
TGTGCCACATCCAGGGAGTTATATAATTCACCCCTCCACTTT
CATSRELYNSPLHF
>TRBJ2-2|TRBD2|NA|TRBV7-3
TGTGCCAGCAGCTTACGGGCTAGCGGGGATTACACCGGGGAGCTGTTTTTT
CASSLRASGDYTGELFF
>TRBJ1-5|NA|NA|TRBV7-9
TGTGCCAGCAGCTTAAATAGCGGAAGCAATCAGCCCCAGCATTTT
CASSLNSGSNQPQHF
>TRBJ2-2|NA|NA|TRBV7-9
TGTGCCAGCAGCTTAGATGGAGGGCTGTTTTTT
CASSLDGGLFF
>TRBJ1-1|NA|NA|TRBV20-1
TGCAGTGCTCCGACAGACACTGAAGCTTTCTTT
CSAPTDTEAFF
>TRBJ2-2|TRBD1|NA|TRBV2
TGTGCCAGCACCTGGACAGGGGGCTTCGTGACCGGGGAGCTGTTTTTT
CASTWTGGFVTGELFF
>TRBJ1-1|TRBD1|NA|TRBV2
TGTGCCAGCAGTGAAGAGGGGGCTGGCACTGAAGCTTTCTTT
CASSEEGAGTEAFF
>TRBJ2-2|NA|NA|TRBV2
TGTGCCAGCAGCTACAAGGGAATCGGGGAGCTGTTTTTT
CASSYKGIGELFF
>TRBJ1-1|NA|NA|TRBV4-1
TGCGCCAGCAGCCGCAGTGAGGGGACTGAAGCTTTCTTT
CASSRSEGTEAFF
>TRBJ1-6|TRBD1|NA|TRBV12-3/TRBV12-4
TGTGCCAGTACACAGGGGGAAAATTCACCCCTCCACTTT
CASTQGENSPLHF
>TRBJ2-2|TRBD1|NA|TRBV12-3/TRBV12-4
TGTGCCACCAAACAGGGGGACACCGGGGAGCTGTTTTTT
CATKQGDTGELFF
>TRBJ1-4|NA|NA|TRBV10-3
TGTGCCATCAGTTCAGGGACGCGAGAAAAACTGTTTTTT
CAISSGTREKLFF
>TRBJ2-5|TRBD2|NA|TRBV7-9
TGTGCCAGCAGCTTAGGGGACCGAGCGGGGGAGACCCAGTACTTC
CASSLGDRAGETQYF
>TRBJ2-5|TRBD1|NA|TRBV5-6
TGTGCCAGCAGCTTGGGGACAGGGGCCCAGGAGACCCAGTACTTC
CASSLGTGAQETQYF
>TRBJ2-3|NA|NA|TRBV3-1/TRBV3-2
TGTGCCAGCAGCAAACCAACAGATACGCAGTATTTT
CASSKPTDTQYF
>TRBJ2-6|NA|NA|TRBV7-9
TGTGCCAGCAGCTTTCGGTCGGCGAATGCGGCCAACGTCCTGACTTTC
CASSFRSANAANVLTF
>TRBJ2-7|NA|NA|TRBV15
TGTGCCACCAGCAGAGGGGGGAACGAGCAGTACTTC
CATSRGGNEQYF
>TRBJ1-1|NA|NA|TRBV5-4
TGTGCCAGCAGCTTAAGTAATAGGAACACTGAAGCTTTCTTT
CASSLSNRNTEAFF